A single sample is the source of the 9 T cell receptor beta chains below, sequenced in a study of CD8 T cells in ankylosing spondylitis. One entry per CDR3 protein results from TCRdb running MiXCR on the 5' RACE reads. The sample includes about 360,000 distinct CDR3 sequences, more than 20% of them seen just once. The sequenced sample consisted of blood, either unsorted or a sorted T cell fraction (not recorded which). These receptors were obtained from a male donor with ankylosing spondylitis or in good health (not recorded which).

The rearrangement uses TRBV7-9 and TRBJ2-7, with D tentatively TRBD1 (5 bases). V lost 5 bases and J lost 3, with 11 bases in between. The CDR3 totals 13 residues. Germline CDR1 reads SEHNR; CDR2 reads FQNEAQ (reference sequence). The CDR3 loop is CASSRTPYYEQYF. The CDR3 nucleotides are TGTGCCAGCAGCCGGACACCTTACTACGAGCAGTACTTC.

V and J are TRBV12-3 or TRBV12-4 and TRBJ2-5, with D uncertain. The CDR3 contains 14 residues. V was cut by 2 bases and J by 2 bases, with 9 bases left in between. CDR3 protein: CASSLLIRQETQYF. The CDR3 nucleotides read TGTGCCAGCAGTTTATTGATAAGACAAGAGACCCAGTACTTC.

The chain employs TRBV4-1 and TRBJ2-5; D unclear. Trimming left V 1 base short and J 7 bases short, with 13 bases between. This CDR3 has 14 amino acids. The germline V gene has CDR1 MGHRA and CDR2 YSYEKL. This CDR3 reads CASSQVGITGTQYF. The CDR3 DNA follows: TGCGCCAGCAGCCAAGTCGGAATTACTGGGACCCAGTACTTC.

This clonotype was counted between two and nine times. The chain links TRBV9 to TRBJ2-6; D call uncertain. Trimming removed 5 bases from V and 4 bases from J, with 7 bases in between. This CDR3 spans 13 amino acids. CDR1 is SGDLS, CDR2 YYNGEE, per germline. The CDR3 is CASRPMGANVLTF. The CDR3 DNA reads as TGTGCCAGCAGGCCCATGGGGGCCAACGTCCTGACTTTC. Full variable domain (outside the CDR3, taken from reference TRBV9 and TRBJ2-6): DSGVTQTPKHLITATGQRVTLRCSPRSGDLSVYWYQQSLDQGLQFLIQYYNGEERAKGNILERFSAQQFPDLHSELNLSSLELGDSALYFCASRPMGANVLTFGAGSRLTVL.

Many counts were recorded for this clonotype. V gene TRBV20-1 combines with J gene TRBJ2-1; unclear D gene. This CDR3 contains 11 residues. V lost 3 bases to trimming and J lost 8 bases, with 8 bases between them. CDR1 is DFQATT and CDR2 is SNEGSKA in the germline V gene (reference sequence). CDR3 loop: CSARLVDEQFF. Here the CDR3 DNA reads TGCAGTGCTAGGCTCGTCGATGAGCAGTTCTTC.

The chain joins TRBV5-6 to TRBJ2-2; TRBD1 matches at 7 bases. The V and J ends lost 4 bases and 6 bases, in that order; junction bases with no gene match: 9. The CDR3 totals 15 residues. The germline V gene has CDR1 SGHDT and CDR2 YYEEEE. CDR3 nucleotide sequence: TGTGCCAGCAGCGTACTGACAGGGACGGCCGGGGAGCTGTTTTTT. Amino acid sequence: CASSVLTGTAGELFF. The complete variable domain, with remaining parts taken from reference TRBV5-6 and TRBJ2-2, reads DAGVTQSPTHLIKTRGQQVTLRCSPKSGHDTVSWYQQALGQGPQFIFQYYEEEERQRGNFPDRFSGHQFPNYSSELNVNALLLGDSALYLCASSVLTGTAGELFFGEGSRLTVL.

This clonotype was counted between two and nine times. The CDR3 coding sequence is TGTGCCAGCAGTTCGCCGTTGTTTAGCGGGGGGCCCAATGAGCAGTTCTTC. Encoded protein: CASSSPLFSGGPNEQFF. The V call is TRBV12-3 or TRBV12-4, the J call TRBJ2-1, with TRBD2 identical over 10 bases. Unmatched junction bases numbered 12, after V lost 4 bases and J lost 6 bases. The CDR3 has 17 residues.

The V and J genes are TRBV5-1 and TRBJ1-2, with no clear D. This CDR3 region has 15 residues. V was shortened by 1 base and J by 0 bases, with 10 bases between the two germline ends. Germline values: CDR1 SGHRS, CDR2 YFSETQ. Here the CDR3 reads CASSLNAETNYGYTF. DNA of the CDR3: TGCGCCAGCAGCTTGAACGCCGAAACTAACTATGGCTACACCTTC.

The chain links TRBV18 to TRBJ2-3; 10 bases match TRBD2. The CDR3 runs 15 residues. Germline CDR1 KGHSH, CDR2 LQKENI. With 3 bases clipped from V and 3 bases from J, the junction kept 3 bases outside the gene matches. CDR3 sequence (DNA): TGTGCCAGCTCACCCGGACTAGCGGAGACAGATACGCAGTATTTT. Translating it yields CASSPGLAETDTQYF. Variable domain in full (rest from reference TRBV18 and TRBJ2-3): NAGVMQNPRHLVRRRGQEARLRCSPMKGHSHVYWYRQLPEEGLKFMVYLQKENIIDESGMPKERFSAEFPKEGPSILRIQQVVRGDSAAYFCASSPGLAETDTQYFGPGTRLTVL.